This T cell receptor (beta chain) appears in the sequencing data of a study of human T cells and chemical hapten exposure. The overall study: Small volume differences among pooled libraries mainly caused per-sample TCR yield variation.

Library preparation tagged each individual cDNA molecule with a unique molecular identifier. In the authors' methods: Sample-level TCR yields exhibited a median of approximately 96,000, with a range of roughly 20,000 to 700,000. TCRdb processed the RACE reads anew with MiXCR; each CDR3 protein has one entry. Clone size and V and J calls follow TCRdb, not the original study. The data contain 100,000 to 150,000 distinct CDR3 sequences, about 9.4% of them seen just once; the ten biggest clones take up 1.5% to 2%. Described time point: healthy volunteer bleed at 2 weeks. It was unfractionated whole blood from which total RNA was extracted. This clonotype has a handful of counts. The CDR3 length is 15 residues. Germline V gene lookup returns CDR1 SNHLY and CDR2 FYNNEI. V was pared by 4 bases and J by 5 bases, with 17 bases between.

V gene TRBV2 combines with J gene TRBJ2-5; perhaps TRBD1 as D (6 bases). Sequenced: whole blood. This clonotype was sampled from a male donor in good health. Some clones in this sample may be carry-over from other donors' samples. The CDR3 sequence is CASSGTGSSSETQYF. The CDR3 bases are TGTGCCAGCAGTGGTACAGGGAGTTCCTCGGAGACCCAGTACTTC. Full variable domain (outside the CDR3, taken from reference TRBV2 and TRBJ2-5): EPEVTQTPSHQVTQMGQEVILRCVPISNHLYFYWYRQILGQKVEFLVSFYNNEISEKSEIFDDQFSVERPDGSNFTLKIRSTKLEDSAMYFCASSGTGSSSETQYFGPGTRLLVL.